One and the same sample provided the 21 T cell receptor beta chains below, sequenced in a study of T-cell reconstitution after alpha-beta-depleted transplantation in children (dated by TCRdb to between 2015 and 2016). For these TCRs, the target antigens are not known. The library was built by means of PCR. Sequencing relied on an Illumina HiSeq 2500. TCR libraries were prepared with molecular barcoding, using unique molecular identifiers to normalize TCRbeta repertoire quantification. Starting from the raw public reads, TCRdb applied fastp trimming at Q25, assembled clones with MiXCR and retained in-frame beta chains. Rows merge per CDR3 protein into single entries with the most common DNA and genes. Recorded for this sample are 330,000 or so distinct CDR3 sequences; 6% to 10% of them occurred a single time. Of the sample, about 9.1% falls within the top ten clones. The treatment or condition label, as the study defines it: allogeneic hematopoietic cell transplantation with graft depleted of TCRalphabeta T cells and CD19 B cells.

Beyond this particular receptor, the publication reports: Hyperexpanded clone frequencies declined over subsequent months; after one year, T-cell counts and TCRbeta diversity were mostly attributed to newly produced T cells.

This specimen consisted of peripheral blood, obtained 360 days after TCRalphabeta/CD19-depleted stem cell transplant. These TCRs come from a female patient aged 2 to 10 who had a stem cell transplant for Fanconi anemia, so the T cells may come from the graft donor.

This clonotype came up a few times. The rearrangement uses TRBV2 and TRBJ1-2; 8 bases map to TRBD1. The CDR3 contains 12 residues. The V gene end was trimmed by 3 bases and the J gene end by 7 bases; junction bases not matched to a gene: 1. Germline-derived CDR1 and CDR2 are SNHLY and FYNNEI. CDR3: CASSETGVGYTF. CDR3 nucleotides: TGTGCCAGCAGTGAGACAGGGGTTGGCTACACCTTC.

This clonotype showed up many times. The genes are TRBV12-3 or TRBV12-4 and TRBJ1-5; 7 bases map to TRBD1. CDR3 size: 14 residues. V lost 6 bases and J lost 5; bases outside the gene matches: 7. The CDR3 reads CASSPDRRHQPQHF. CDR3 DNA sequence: TGTGCCAGCAGCCCGGACAGGAGGCATCAGCCCCAGCATTTT.

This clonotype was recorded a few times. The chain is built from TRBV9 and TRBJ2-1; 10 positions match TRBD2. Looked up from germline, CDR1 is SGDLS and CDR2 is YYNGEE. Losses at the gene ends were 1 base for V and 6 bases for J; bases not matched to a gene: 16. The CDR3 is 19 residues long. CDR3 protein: CASSVFSSSTSGITNEQFF. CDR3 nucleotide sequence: TGTGCCAGCAGCGTATTTAGCAGCAGTACTAGCGGGATTACCAATGAGCAGTTCTTC.

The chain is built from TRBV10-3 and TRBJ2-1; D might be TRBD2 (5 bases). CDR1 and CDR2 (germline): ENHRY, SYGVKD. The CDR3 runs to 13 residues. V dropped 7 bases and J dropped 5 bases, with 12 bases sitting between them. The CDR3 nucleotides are TGTGCCATCACTGCGGGTTTGGACAATGAGCAGTTCTTC. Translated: CAITAGLDNEQFF.

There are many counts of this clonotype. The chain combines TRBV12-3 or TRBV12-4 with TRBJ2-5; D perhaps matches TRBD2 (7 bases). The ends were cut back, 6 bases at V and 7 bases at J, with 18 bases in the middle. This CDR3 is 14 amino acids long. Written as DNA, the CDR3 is TGTGCCAGCAGCCCGTTCGGGGGGCCAGGGACCCAGTACTTC. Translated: CASSPFGGPGTQYF.

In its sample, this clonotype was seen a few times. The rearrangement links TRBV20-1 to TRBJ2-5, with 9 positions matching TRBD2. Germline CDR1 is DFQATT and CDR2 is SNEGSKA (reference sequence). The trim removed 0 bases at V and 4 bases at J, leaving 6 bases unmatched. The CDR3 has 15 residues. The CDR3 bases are TGCAGTGCTAGAGATATGCGGGGGGGCCCAGAGACCCAGTACTTC. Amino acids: CSARDMRGGPETQYF.

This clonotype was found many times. The CDR3, as DNA: TGCAGTGCTAGAGATAGGTTGTCCTACGAGCAGTACTTC. It encodes CSARDRLSYEQYF. The chain carries TRBV20-1 and TRBJ2-7; D gene ambiguous. The V end was cut by 0 bases, the J end by 1 base, with 7 bases between. Germline V CDR1 and CDR2: DFQATT, SNEGSKA (reference sequence). The CDR3 spans 13 residues.

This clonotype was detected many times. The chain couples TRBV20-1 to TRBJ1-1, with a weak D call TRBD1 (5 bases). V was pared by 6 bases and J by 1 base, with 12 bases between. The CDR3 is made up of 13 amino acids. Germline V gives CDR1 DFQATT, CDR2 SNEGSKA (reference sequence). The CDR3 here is CSAQDTANTEAFF. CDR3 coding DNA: TGCAGTGCCCAGGACACCGCGAACACTGAAGCTTTCTTT.

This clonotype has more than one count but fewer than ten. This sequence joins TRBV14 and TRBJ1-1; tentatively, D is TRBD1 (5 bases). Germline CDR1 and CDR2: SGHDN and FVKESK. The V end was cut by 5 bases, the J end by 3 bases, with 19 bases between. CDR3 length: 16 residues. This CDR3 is CASSSGSLGGDTEAFF. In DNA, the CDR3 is TGTGCCAGCAGCTCAGGGTCCCTAGGAGGAGACACTGAAGCTTTCTTT. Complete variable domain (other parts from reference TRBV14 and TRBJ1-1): EAGVTQFPSHSVIEKGQTVTLRCDPISGHDNLYWYRRVMGKEIKFLLHFVKESKQDESGMPNNRFLAERTGGTYSTLKVQPAELEDSGVYFCASSSGSLGGDTEAFFGQGTRLTVV.

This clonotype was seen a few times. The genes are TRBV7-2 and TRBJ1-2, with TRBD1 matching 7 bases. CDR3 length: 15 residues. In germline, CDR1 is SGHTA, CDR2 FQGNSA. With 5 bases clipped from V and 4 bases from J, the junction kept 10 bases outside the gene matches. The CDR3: CASSRKQGFSYGYTF. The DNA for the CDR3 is TGTGCCAGCAGCCGTAAACAGGGGTTTAGCTATGGCTACACCTTC. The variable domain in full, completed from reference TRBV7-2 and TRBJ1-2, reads GAGVSQSPSNKVTEKGKDVELRCDPISGHTALYWYRQSLGQGLEFLIYFQGNSAPDKSGLPSDRFSAERTGGSVSTLTIQRTQQEDSAVYLCASSRKQGFSYGYTFGSGTRLTVV.

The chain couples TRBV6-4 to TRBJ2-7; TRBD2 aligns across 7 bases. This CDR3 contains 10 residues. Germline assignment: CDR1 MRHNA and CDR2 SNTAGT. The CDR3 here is CASGPAGSDV. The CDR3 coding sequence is TGTGCCAGCGGCCCAGCGGGGTCGGACGTC.

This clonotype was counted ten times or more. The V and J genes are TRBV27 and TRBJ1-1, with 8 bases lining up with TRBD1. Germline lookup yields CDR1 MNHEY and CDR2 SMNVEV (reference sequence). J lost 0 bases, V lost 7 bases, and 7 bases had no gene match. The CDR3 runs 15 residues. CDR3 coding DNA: TGTGCCAGCATTCCGACAGGGGTTCTGAACACTGAAGCTTTCTTT. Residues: CASIPTGVLNTEAFF.

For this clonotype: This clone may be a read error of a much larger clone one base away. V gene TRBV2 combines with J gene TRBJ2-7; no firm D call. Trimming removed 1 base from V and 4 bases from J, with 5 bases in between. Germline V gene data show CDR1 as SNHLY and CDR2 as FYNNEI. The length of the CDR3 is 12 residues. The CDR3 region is CASSEGGYEQYF. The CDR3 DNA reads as TGTGCCAGCAGTGAAGGGGGTTACGAGCAGTACTTC.

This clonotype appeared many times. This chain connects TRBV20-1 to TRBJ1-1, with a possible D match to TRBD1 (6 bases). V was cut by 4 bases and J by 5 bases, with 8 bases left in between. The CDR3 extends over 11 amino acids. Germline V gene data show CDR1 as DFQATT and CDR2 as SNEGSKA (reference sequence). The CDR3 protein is CSATRGTEAFF. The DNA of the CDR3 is TGCAGTGCTACTAGGGGGACTGAAGCTTTCTTT.

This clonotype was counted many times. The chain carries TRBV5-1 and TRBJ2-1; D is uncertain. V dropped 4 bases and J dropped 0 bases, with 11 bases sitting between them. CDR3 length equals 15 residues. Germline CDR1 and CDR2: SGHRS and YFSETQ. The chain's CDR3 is CASSPPRSSYNEQFF. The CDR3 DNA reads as TGCGCCAGCAGCCCCCCTAGAAGCTCCTACAATGAGCAGTTCTTC.

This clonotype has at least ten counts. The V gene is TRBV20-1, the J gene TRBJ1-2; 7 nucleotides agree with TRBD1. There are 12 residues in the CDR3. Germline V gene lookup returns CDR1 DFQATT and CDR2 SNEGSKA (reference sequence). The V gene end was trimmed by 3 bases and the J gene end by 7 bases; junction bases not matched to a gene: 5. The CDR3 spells CSASTGVGGYTF. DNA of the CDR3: TGCAGTGCTAGCACAGGGGTTGGTGGCTACACCTTC.

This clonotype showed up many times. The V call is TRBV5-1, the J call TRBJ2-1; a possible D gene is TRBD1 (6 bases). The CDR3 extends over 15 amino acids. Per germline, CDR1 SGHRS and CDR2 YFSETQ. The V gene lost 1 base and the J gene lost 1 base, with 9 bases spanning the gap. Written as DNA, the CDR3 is TGCGCCAGCAGCTTGAAACAGGGATCCTACAATGAGCAGTTCTTC. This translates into CASSLKQGSYNEQFF.

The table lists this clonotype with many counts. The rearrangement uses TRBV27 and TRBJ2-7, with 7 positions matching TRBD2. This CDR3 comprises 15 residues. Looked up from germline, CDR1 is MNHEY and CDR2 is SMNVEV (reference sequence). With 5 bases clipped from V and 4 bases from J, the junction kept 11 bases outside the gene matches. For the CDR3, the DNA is TGTGCCAGCAGTGCTTGGGCGGGAGTTGAGTACGAGCAGTACTTC. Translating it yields CASSAWAGVEYEQYF.

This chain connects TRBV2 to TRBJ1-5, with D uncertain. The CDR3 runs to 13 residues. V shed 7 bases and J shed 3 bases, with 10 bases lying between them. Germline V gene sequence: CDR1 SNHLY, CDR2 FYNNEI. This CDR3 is CASKETVNQPQHF. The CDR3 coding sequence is TGTGCCAGCAAGGAGACTGTCAATCAGCCCCAGCATTTT.

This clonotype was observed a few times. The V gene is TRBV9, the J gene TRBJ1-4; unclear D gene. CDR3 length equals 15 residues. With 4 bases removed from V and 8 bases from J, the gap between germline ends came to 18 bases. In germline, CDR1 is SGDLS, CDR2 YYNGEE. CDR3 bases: TGTGCCAGCAGCCTGACCGGGAAACAGATGGAAAAACTGTTTTTT. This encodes CASSLTGKQMEKLFF.

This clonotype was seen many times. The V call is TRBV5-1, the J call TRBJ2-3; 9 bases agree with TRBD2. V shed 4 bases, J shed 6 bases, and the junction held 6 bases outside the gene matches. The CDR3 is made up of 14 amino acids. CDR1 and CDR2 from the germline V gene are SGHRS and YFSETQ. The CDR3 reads CASSAAGGTDTQYF. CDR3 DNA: TGCGCCAGCAGCGCAGCGGGGGGTACTGATACGCAGTATTTT.